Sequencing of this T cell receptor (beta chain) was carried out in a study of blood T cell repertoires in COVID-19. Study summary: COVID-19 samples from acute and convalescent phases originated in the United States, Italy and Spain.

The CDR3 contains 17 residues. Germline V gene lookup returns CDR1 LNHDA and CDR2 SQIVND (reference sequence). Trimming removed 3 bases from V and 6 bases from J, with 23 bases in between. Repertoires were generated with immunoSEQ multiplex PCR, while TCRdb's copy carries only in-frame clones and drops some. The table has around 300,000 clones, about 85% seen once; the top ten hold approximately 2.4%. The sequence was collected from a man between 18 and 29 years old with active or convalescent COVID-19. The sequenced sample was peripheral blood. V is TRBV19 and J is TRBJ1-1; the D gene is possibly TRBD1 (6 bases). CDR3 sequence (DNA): TGTGCCAGTAGTATTAGGGACACAGACTCCCCGATCCCTGAAGCTTTCTTT. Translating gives CASSIRDTDSPIPEAFF.